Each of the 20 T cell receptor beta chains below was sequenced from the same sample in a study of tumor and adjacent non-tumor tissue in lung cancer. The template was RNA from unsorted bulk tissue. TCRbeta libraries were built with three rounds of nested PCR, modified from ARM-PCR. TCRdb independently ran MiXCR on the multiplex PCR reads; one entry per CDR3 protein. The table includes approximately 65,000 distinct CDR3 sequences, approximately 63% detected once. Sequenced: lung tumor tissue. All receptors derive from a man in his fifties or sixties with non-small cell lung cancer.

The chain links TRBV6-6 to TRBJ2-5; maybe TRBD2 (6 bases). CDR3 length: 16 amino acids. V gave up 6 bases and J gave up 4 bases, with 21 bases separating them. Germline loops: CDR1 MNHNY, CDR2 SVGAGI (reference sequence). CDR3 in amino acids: CASRSRETWQPETQYF. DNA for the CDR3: TGTGCCAGCAGGAGTCGGGAGACATGGCAGCCAGAGACCCAGTACTTC.

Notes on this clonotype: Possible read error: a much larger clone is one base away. The CDR3 region is CASSYFDKGETQYF. CDR3 DNA sequence: TGTGCCAGCAGTTACTTTGACAAGGGGGAGACCCAGTACTTC. The chain carries TRBV6-6 and TRBJ2-5; D possibly corresponds to TRBD1 (5 bases). In germline, CDR1 is MNHNY, CDR2 SVGAGI (reference sequence). Deletions cut 1 base from V and 5 bases from J, with 11 bases between. CDR3 size: 14 residues.

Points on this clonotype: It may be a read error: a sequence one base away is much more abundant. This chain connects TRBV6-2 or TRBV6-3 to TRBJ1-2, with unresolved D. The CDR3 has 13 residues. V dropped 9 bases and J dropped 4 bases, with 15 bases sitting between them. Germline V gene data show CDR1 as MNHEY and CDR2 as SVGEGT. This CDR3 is CASRKTWAYGYTF. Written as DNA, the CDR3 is TGTGCCAGTAGAAAGACATGGGCCTATGGCTACACCTTC.

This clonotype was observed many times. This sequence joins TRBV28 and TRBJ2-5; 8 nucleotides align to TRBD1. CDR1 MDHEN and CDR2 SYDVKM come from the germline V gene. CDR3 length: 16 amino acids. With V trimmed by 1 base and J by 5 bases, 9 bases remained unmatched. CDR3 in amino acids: CASSLFGQGRGETQYF. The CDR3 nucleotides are TGTGCCAGCAGTTTATTTGGACAGGGTCGAGGGGAGACCCAGTACTTC.

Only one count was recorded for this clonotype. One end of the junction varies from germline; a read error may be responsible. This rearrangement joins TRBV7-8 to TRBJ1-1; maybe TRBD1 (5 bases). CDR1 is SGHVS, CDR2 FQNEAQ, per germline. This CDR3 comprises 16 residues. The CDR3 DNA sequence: TGTGCCAGCAGCTTAGAGCGGGGCGATCTGAAAACTGAAGCATTCTTT. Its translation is CASSLERGDLKTEAFF.

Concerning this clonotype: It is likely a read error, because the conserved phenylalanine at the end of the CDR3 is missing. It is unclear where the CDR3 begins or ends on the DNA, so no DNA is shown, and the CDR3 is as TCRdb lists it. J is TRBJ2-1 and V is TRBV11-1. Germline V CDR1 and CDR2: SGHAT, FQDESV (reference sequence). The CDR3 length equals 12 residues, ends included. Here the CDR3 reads CASSPKVDERFL.

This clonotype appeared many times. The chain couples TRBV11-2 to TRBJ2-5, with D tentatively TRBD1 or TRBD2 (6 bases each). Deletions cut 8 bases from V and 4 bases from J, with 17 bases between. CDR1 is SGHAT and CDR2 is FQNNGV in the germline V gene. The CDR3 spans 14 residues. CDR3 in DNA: TGTGCCAGCGGGGGCGGGGCCGTGGGAGAGACCCAGTACTTC. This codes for CASGGGAVGETQYF.

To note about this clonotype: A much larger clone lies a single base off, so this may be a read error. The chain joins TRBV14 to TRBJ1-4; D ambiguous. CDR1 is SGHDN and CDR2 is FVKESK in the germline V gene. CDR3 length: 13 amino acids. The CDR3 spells CTSSQDHRAKLFF. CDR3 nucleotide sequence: TGTACCAGCAGCCAAGATCACCGGGCAAAACTGTTTTTT.

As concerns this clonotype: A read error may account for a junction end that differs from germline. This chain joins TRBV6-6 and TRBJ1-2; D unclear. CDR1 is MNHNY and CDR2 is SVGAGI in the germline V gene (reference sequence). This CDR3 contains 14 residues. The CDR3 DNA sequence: TGTGGCAGCAGTGCTACTCGTGAGACGGGTGGCTACACCTTC. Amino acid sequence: CGSSATRETGGYTF.

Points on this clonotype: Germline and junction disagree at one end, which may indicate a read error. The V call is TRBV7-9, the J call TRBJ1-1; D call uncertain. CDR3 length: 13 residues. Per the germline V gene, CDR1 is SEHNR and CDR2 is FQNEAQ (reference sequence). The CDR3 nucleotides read TGTGCCAGCACGTCAAGCATAAACACTGAAGCCTTCTTT. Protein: CASTSSINTEAFF.

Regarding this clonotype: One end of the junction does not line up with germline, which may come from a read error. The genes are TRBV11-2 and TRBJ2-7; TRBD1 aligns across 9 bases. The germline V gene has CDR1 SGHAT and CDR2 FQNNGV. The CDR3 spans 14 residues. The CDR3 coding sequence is TGTGACAGCAGCTTAGACAGGGGGGCGTACGAGCAGTACTTC. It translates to CDSSLDRGAYEQYF.

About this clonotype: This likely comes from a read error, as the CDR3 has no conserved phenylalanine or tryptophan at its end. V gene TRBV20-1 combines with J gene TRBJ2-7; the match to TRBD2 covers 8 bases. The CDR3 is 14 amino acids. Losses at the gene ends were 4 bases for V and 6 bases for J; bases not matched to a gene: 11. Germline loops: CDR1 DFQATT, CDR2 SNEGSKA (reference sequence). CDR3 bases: TGCAGTGCTATAACCGGGACTAGTCTTTTCGAGCAGTACTCC. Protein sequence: CSAITGTSLFEQYS.

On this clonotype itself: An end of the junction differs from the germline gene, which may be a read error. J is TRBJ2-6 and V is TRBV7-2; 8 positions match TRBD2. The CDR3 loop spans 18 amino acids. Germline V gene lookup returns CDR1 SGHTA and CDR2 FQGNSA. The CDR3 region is CASSSGVAGPSGANVQTF. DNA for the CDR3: TGTGCCAGCAGCTCTGGGGTAGCGGGACCCTCTGGGGCCAATGTCCAGACTTTC.

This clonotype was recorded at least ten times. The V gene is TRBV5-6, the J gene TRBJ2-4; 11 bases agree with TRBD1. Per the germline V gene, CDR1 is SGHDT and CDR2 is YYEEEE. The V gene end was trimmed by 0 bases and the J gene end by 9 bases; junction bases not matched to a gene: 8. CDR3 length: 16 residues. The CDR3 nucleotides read TGTGCCAGCAGCTTGGGGGGGACAGGGGGTAGGAGCATTCAGTACTTC. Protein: CASSLGGTGGRSIQYF.

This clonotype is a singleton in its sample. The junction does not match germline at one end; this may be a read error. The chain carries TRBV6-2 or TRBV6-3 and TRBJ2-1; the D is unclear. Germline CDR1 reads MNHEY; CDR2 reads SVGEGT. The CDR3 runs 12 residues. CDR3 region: CASSRLGNEQFF. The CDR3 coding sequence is TGTGCCAGCAGTAGGTTAGGGAATGAACAGTTCTTC.

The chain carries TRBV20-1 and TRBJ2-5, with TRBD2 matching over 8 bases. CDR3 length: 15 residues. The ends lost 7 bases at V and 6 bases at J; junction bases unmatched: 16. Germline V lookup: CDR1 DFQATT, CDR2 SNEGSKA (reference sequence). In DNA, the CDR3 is TGCAGTGTTACCCCCACCGCGGGGGGCTGGAAGACCCAGTACTTC. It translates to CSVTPTAGGWKTQYF.

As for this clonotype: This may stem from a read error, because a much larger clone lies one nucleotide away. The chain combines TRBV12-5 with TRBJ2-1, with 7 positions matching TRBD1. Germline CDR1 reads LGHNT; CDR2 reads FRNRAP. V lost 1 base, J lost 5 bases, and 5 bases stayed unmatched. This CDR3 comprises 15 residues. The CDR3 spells CASGLELGGHNEQFF. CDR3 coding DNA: TGTGCTAGTGGTTTGGAACTAGGGGGCCACAATGAGCAGTTCTTC.

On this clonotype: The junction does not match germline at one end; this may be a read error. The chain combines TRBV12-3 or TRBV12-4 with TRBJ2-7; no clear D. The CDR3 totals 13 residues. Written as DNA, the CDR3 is TGTGTCAGCAGCCGTGACATGTCCTACGAGCAGTACTTC. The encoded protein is CVSSRDMSYEQYF.

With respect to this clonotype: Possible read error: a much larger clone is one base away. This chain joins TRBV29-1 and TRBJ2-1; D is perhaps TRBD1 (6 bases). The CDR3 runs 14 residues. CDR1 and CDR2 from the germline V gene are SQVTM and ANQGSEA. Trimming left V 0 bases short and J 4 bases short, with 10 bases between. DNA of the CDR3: TGCAGCGTTGAAGAGGGGGCACGTTACAATGAGCAGTTCTTC. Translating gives CSVEEGARYNEQFF.

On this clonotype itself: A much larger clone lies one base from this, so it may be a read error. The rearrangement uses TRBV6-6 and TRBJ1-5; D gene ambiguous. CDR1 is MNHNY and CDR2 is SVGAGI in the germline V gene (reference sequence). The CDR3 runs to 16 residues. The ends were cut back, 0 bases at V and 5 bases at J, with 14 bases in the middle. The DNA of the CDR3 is TGTGCCAGCAGTTACTCGCCAGTGGAAAGGGATCAGCCCCAGCATTTT. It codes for CASSYSPVERDQPQHF.